Below are 21 T cell receptor beta chains sequenced from a single sample in a study of T cell changes during pregnancy in multiple sclerosis. The protocol was immunoSEQ multiplex PCR, while the TCRdb copy is restricted to in-frame clones and leaves out a portion. The data contain over 35,000 clones, almost 95% of them singletons. This specimen consisted of CD8+ T cells from peripheral blood mononuclear cells, obtained in the third trimester of pregnancy. Receptor source: a female donor with multiple sclerosis, enrolled in a pregnancy study.

This chain links TRBV7-9 with TRBJ2-7; D is possibly TRBD1 (6 bases). The germline CDR1 and CDR2 sequences are SEHNR and FQNEAQ (reference sequence). Trimming removed 4 bases from V and 3 bases from J, with 7 bases in between. The CDR3 is 12 residues long. The chain's CDR3 is CASSSTGYEQYF. Written as DNA, the CDR3 is TGTGCCAGCAGCTCGACAGGCTACGAGCAGTACTTC.

This chain connects TRBV28 to TRBJ1-1, with D perhaps TRBD1 (5 bases). Trimming stripped 6 bases from V and 5 bases from J, with 10 bases between. The germline V gene encodes CDR1 MDHEN and CDR2 SYDVKM. This CDR3 has 12 amino acids. CDR3 in amino acids: CASRDSDTEAFF. The CDR3 DNA sequence: TGTGCCAGCAGAGACAGCGATACTGAAGCTTTCTTT.

This clone appeared a single time. The rearrangement links TRBV6-5 to TRBJ1-2; D not resolved. The ends were cut back, 0 bases at V and 1 base at J, with 6 bases in the middle. This CDR3 is 14 amino acids long. Per germline, CDR1 MNHEY and CDR2 SVGAGI. The CDR3 protein is CASSYSADNYGYTF. The CDR3 coding sequence is TGTGCCAGCAGTTACTCGGCGGATAACTATGGCTACACCTTC.

The CDR3 DNA sequence: TGTGCCAGCAGCTTAGCCCGGCAGGGCGCTCGCGAGCAGTACTTC. Encoded protein: CASSLARQGAREQYF. V and J are TRBV7-2 and TRBJ2-7, with D possibly matching TRBD1 (5 bases). The V end was cut by 0 bases, the J end by 6 bases, with 15 bases between. The CDR3 is made up of 15 amino acids. Germline V lookup: CDR1 SGHTA, CDR2 FQGNSA.

This clone was counted a single time. The V and J genes are TRBV7-9 and TRBJ2-1; maybe TRBD1 (5 bases). The germline V gene encodes CDR1 SEHNR and CDR2 FQNEAQ (reference sequence). The CDR3 spans 16 residues. Trimming took off 2 bases at V and 5 bases at J, with 16 bases between the two ends. CDR3 region: CASSLSGLRTHNEQFF. In nucleotides, the CDR3 is TGTGCCAGCAGCTTAAGTGGGCTTCGGACACACAATGAGCAGTTCTTC.

The V gene is TRBV28, the J gene TRBJ1-2; D call uncertain. CDR1 MDHEN and CDR2 SYDVKM come from the germline V gene. The V gene lost 8 bases and the J gene lost 4 bases, with 11 bases spanning the gap. This CDR3 spans 12 amino acids. CDR3 residues: CASHSGLYGYTF. CDR3 coding DNA: TGTGCCAGCCATAGTGGGCTCTATGGCTACACCTTC.

V and J are TRBV19 and TRBJ1-1; 9 bases align to TRBD1. Unmatched junction bases numbered 7, after V lost 7 bases and J lost 4 bases. Per the germline V gene, CDR1 is LNHDA and CDR2 is SQIVND (reference sequence). The CDR3 is 14 amino acids. For the CDR3, the DNA is TGTGCCAGTACTTACACAGGGGGCGGCACTGAAGCTTTCTTT. Its translation: CASTYTGGGTEAFF. Drawing the rest from reference TRBV19 and TRBJ1-1, the complete variable domain is DGGITQSPKYLFRKEGQNVTLSCEQNLNHDAMYWYRQDPGQGLRLIYYSQIVNDFQKGDIAEGYSVSREKKESFPLTVTSAQKNPTAFYLCASTYTGGGTEAFFGQGTRLTVV.

This chain's CDR3 is CASSPGGGINEQFF. CDR3 bases: TGCGCCAGCAGCCCGGGAGGCGGAATCAATGAGCAGTTCTTC. The chain couples TRBV5-1 to TRBJ2-1; TRBD2 agrees at 7 bases. The length of the CDR3 is 14 residues. Germline V gene sequence: CDR1 SGHRS, CDR2 YFSETQ. The J segment lost 6 bases and the V segment lost 4 bases, leaving 7 bases of the junction unmatched.

The chain links TRBV7-9 to TRBJ2-7, with D possibly TRBD1 on 6 matching bases. The CDR3 extends over 13 amino acids. V was clipped by 5 bases and J by 6 bases, with 14 bases between them. Germline V lookup: CDR1 SEHNR, CDR2 FQNEAQ (reference sequence). This CDR3 reads CASSAGTSLEQYF. The CDR3 coding sequence is TGTGCCAGCAGCGCCGGGACATCTCTCGAGCAGTACTTC.

V gene TRBV2 combines with J gene TRBJ2-7, with D hard to call. Trimming stripped 2 bases from V and 3 bases from J, with 8 bases between. This CDR3 spans 13 amino acids. Per germline, CDR1 SNHLY and CDR2 FYNNEI. The CDR3 coding sequence is TGTGCCAGCAGTGAATGGCCCTTCTACGAGCAGTACTTC. Encoded protein: CASSEWPFYEQYF.

J is TRBJ2-7 and V is TRBV5-5, with D possibly TRBD1 on 5 matching bases. The CDR3 sequence is 14 residues long. V lost 0 bases and J 4 bases, leaving 11 bases between the germline ends. Germline values: CDR1 SGHKS, CDR2 YYEKEE (reference sequence). The CDR3 nucleotides are TGTGCCAGCAGCTTGGCCGAGACAGAGTACGAGCAGTACTTC. It is translated as CASSLAETEYEQYF.

The chain links TRBV18 to TRBJ2-2; unclear D gene. The CDR3 is 13 residues long. Trimming cost V 4 bases and J 1 base, with 4 bases left between them. Looked up from germline, CDR1 is KGHSH and CDR2 is LQKENI. This chain's CDR3 is CASSLGNTGELFF. CDR3 nucleotides: TGTGCCAGCTCACTCGGGAACACCGGGGAGCTGTTTTTT.

V gene TRBV28 combines with J gene TRBJ2-7; 8 bases line up with TRBD1. Germline loops: CDR1 MDHEN, CDR2 SYDVKM. V gave up 4 bases and J gave up 2 bases; unmatched junction bases: 7. The CDR3 is 15 amino acids. The CDR3 spells CASSSPRTGTYEQYF. CDR3 in DNA: TGTGCCAGCAGTTCCCCTCGGACAGGGACCTACGAGCAGTACTTC.

This chain uses TRBV27 with TRBJ1-4, with TRBD1 as a possible D gene (5 bases). The length of the CDR3 is 15 residues. Per the germline V gene, CDR1 is MNHEY and CDR2 is SMNVEV (reference sequence). V was shortened by 0 bases and J by 7 bases, with 12 bases between the two germline ends. As DNA, the CDR3 is TGTGCCAGCAGTTTATCGAGCAGGGTTGGTGAAAAACTGTTTTTT. As protein: CASSLSSRVGEKLFF.

This chain joins TRBV7-9 and TRBJ2-2; a possible D gene is TRBD1 (5 bases). This CDR3 is built from 14 residues. Germline V gives CDR1 SEHNR, CDR2 FQNEAQ (reference sequence). Between the trimmed V and J ends, which lost 6 bases and 4 bases, there was a span of 12 bases. Here the CDR3 DNA reads TGTGCCAGCAGACCTCCAGGGTCCACCGGGGAGCTGTTTTTT. It translates to CASRPPGSTGELFF. The full variable domain, in which reference TRBV7-9 and TRBJ2-2 provide the parts outside the CDR3, is DTGVSQNPRHKITKRGQNVTFRCDPISEHNRLYWYRQTLGQGPEFLTYFQNEAQLEKSRLLSDRFSAERPKGSFSTLEIQRTEQGDSAMYLCASRPPGSTGELFFGEGSRLTVL.

This chain joins TRBV28 and TRBJ2-3; unclear D gene. The CDR3 loop spans 15 amino acids. The germline gives CDR1 MDHEN, CDR2 SYDVKM. Trimming pared 3 bases from V and 0 bases from J, leaving 10 bases between. The CDR3 DNA follows: TGTGCCAGCAGTTTCCCAGACACGAGCACAGATACGCAGTATTTT. Translation gives CASSFPDTSTDTQYF.

The chain is built from TRBV29-1 and TRBJ2-1; tentatively, D is TRBD2 (6 bases). The CDR3 is 14 amino acids. The germline V and J ends were trimmed by 3 bases and 2 bases, with 11 bases remaining between them. Germline V gives CDR1 SQVTM, CDR2 ANQGSEA. The DNA for the CDR3 is TGCAGCGTTGACTGGGGGGTCCCCTACAATGAGCAGTTCTTC. As protein: CSVDWGVPYNEQFF.

The DNA for the CDR3 is TGTGCCAGCAGTTCCGGACAGGGGTGGGATCAGCCCCAGCATTTT. The encoded protein is CASSSGQGWDQPQHF. The chain uses TRBV28 and TRBJ1-5; TRBD1 matches 9 bases. Germline CDR1 reads MDHEN; CDR2 reads SYDVKM. This CDR3 contains 15 residues. After removal of 4 bases from V and 5 bases from J, the junction contained 6 bases not matched to a gene.

The CDR3 loop reads CASSLASGYNEQFF. DNA for the CDR3: TGCGCCAGCAGCTTGGCTAGCGGTTACAATGAGCAGTTCTTC. This rearrangement joins TRBV5-1 to TRBJ2-1, with 7 positions matching TRBD2. CDR1 and CDR2 (germline): SGHRS, YFSETQ. With V trimmed by 0 bases and J by 4 bases, 1 base remained unmatched. CDR3 length equals 14 residues.

This chain joins TRBV29-1 and TRBJ2-1, with a tentative D call TRBD2 (6 bases). CDR3 size: 14 residues. Trimming removed 7 bases from V and 5 bases from J, with 18 bases in between. The V gene's germline CDR1 is SQVTM and CDR2 ANQGSEA. CDR3 loop: CSGYRDSKNNEQFF. In DNA form, the CDR3 reads TGCAGCGGATACCGGGACTCCAAAAACAATGAGCAGTTCTTC.

This clone came up once. The V and J genes are TRBV27 and TRBJ2-1; TRBD2 aligns across 11 bases. Germline V gene lookup returns CDR1 MNHEY and CDR2 SMNVEV (reference sequence). With 2 bases clipped from V and 2 bases from J, the junction kept 8 bases outside the gene matches. CDR3 size: 18 residues. The CDR3 region is CASSLPRLAGRAYNEQFF. DNA for the CDR3: TGTGCCAGCAGTTTACCCCGACTAGCGGGAAGAGCCTACAATGAGCAGTTCTTC.